The source of this TCR beta chain is a study of blood T cells in healthy people across ages. Overall study findings and caveats: Roughly linear age-related decline in beta diversity appeared, significant by age roughly 40.

It was with a sample-barcoded 5' primer and a J-beta primer mix that a second PCR of roughly 7 to 12 cycles was run. TCRdb recomputed calls from the 5' RACE reads with MiXCR, one row per CDR3 protein. The table lists 700,000 to 950,000 distinct CDR3 sequences, about 62% of them singletons. Turning to this clonotype: What it recognizes is unknown.

The ends were cut back, 4 bases at V and 1 base at J, with 17 bases in the middle. Germline loops: CDR1 LGHDT, CDR2 YNNKEL (reference sequence). The CDR3 runs to 16 residues. This sequence was found in a man aged 30 to 45 in good health. This chain uses TRBV3-1 with TRBJ2-7; TRBD2 is a possible D gene (6 bases). Sequenced material: blood. As DNA, the CDR3 is TGTGCCAGCAGCCCCCCGGCGGCGCGGGGATCCTACGAGCAGTACTTC. Protein product: CASSPPAARGSYEQYF.